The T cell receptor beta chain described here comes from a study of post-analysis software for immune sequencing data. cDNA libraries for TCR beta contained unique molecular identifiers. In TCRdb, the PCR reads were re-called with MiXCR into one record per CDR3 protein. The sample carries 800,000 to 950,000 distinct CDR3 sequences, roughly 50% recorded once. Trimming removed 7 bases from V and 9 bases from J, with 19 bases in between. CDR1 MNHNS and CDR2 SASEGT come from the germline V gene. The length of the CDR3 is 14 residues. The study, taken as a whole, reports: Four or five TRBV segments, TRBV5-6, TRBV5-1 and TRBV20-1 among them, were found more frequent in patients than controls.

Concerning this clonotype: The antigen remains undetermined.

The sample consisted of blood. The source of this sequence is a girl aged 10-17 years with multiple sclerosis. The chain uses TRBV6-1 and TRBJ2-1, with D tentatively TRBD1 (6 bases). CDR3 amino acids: CASTHNRVDGEQFF. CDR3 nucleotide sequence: TGTGCCAGCACGCACAACAGGGTAGACGGTGAGCAGTTCTTC.